A selection of T cell receptor beta chains follows, all from one sample in a study of cytomegalovirus exposure and HLA in healthy donors. Sequencing was performed with immunoSEQ multiplex PCR; in TCRdb, only in-frame clones are kept and a portion is missing. The sample consists of 200,000 to 250,000 clones, roughly 83% of them appearing once. Source material: PBMCs. The receptors derive from a boy aged 2 to 10 in good health and CMV-seronegative. CDR3s include the opening cysteine and the closing phenylalanine or tryptophan. Each record gives: CDR3 protein, CDR3 DNA, J gene, CDR3 length, V gene, clone size, D gene. A D gene is named only where the DNA matches it firmly. Clone size is not always given. Where it is, it says once, few, many or a class for expanded clones.

CDR3aa: CASSSLTSSYEQYF
CDR3nt: TGTGCCAGCAGTTCCCTAACTAGCTCCTACGAGCAGTACTTC
j_gene: TRBJ2-7
len: 14
v_gene: TRBV6-1
abundance: .
d_gene: .

CDR3aa: CASSLDSAGGHTGELFF
CDR3nt: TGCGCCAGCAGCTTGGACTCAGCGGGAGGGCACACCGGGGAGCTGTTTTTT
j_gene: TRBJ2-2
len: 17
v_gene: TRBV5-1
abundance: .
d_gene: TRBD2

CDR3aa: CASRDRSQETQYF
CDR3nt: TGTGCCAGCAGGGACAGGTCTCAAGAGACCCAGTACTTC
j_gene: TRBJ2-5
len: 13
v_gene: TRBV7-9
abundance: .
d_gene: TRBD1

CDR3aa: CASRLGWRQGFSSYNSPLHF
CDR3nt: TGTGCCAGCAGATTAGGTTGGAGACAGGGATTTAGCTCCTATAATTCACCCCTCCACTTT
j_gene: TRBJ1-6
len: 20
v_gene: TRBV27
abundance: .
d_gene: TRBD1

CDR3aa: CASSRPGGDGGGTEAFF
CDR3nt: TGTGCCAGCAGCCGGCCGGGGGGTGACGGGGGAGGCACTGAAGCTTTCTTT
j_gene: TRBJ1-1
len: 17
v_gene: TRBV7-9
abundance: .
d_gene: .

CDR3aa: CASSRNGEINEQFF
CDR3nt: TGTGCCAGCAGTAGGAATGGAGAGATCAATGAGCAGTTCTTC
j_gene: TRBJ2-1
len: 14
v_gene: TRBV2
abundance: .
d_gene: .

CDR3aa: CASSLMPGTGAYEQYF
CDR3nt: TGTGCCAGCAGCTTGATGCCCGGGACAGGGGCTTACGAGCAGTACTTC
j_gene: TRBJ2-7
len: 16
v_gene: TRBV5-6
abundance: .
d_gene: TRBD1

CDR3aa: CASSLGLTEVYTEAFF
CDR3nt: TGTGCCAGCAGCTTGGGACTGACAGAGGTCTACACTGAAGCTTTCTTT
j_gene: TRBJ1-1
len: 16
v_gene: TRBV5-6
abundance: .
d_gene: .

CDR3aa: CATSRDRGWEQYF
CDR3nt: TGTGCCACCAGCAGAGATCGGGGTTGGGAGCAGTACTTC
j_gene: TRBJ2-7
len: 13
v_gene: TRBV15
abundance: .
d_gene: .

CDR3aa: CASSQFNRVSTGELFF
CDR3nt: TGTGCCAGCAGCCAATTCAACAGGGTCAGCACCGGGGAGCTGTTTTTT
j_gene: TRBJ2-2
len: 16
v_gene: TRBV14
abundance: .
d_gene: .

CDR3aa: CASSQGAGESYEQYF
CDR3nt: TGCGCCAGCAGCCAAGGTGCGGGAGAAAGCTACGAGCAGTACTTC
j_gene: TRBJ2-7
len: 15
v_gene: TRBV4-1
abundance: .
d_gene: TRBD2

CDR3aa: CATKGTGGLYNEQFF
CDR3nt: TGTGCCACCAAGGGGACGGGGGGGCTTTACAATGAGCAGTTCTTC
j_gene: TRBJ2-1
len: 15
v_gene: TRBV27
abundance: .
d_gene: TRBD2

CDR3aa: CASSPGLFTGELFF
CDR3nt: TGTGCCAGCAGTCCGGGACTATTCACCGGGGAGCTGTTTTTT
j_gene: TRBJ2-2
len: 14
v_gene: TRBV6-5
abundance: .
d_gene: TRBD2

CDR3aa: CASSSTRGNEQFF
CDR3nt: TGTGCCAGCTCAAGTACTCGGGGGAATGAGCAGTTCTTC
j_gene: TRBJ2-1
len: 13
v_gene: TRBV18
abundance: .
d_gene: .

CDR3aa: CAWSPMPGVIDTQYF
CDR3nt: TGTGCCTGGTCACCTATGCCGGGGGTCATAGATACGCAGTATTTT
j_gene: TRBJ2-3
len: 15
v_gene: TRBV30
abundance: .
d_gene: .

CDR3aa: CALGGAGSLVGEQYF
CDR3nt: TGTGCCTTAGGGGGGGCGGGATCTTTGGTAGGTGAGCAGTACTTC
j_gene: TRBJ2-7
len: 15
v_gene: TRBV7-9
abundance: .
d_gene: .

CDR3aa: CASSEGQTSNQPQHF
CDR3nt: TGTGCCAGCAGTGAAGGACAGACTAGCAATCAGCCCCAGCATTTT
j_gene: TRBJ1-5
len: 15
v_gene: TRBV2
abundance: .
d_gene: .

CDR3aa: CASSKLGQGHGYTF
CDR3nt: TGTGCCAGTAGTAAATTAGGACAGGGGCATGGCTACACCTTC
j_gene: TRBJ1-2
len: 14
v_gene: TRBV19
abundance: .
d_gene: TRBD1

CDR3aa: CASSLLRQGLSGYTF
CDR3nt: TGTGCCAGCAGCTTGTTGCGACAGGGGTTAAGCGGCTACACCTTC
j_gene: TRBJ1-2
len: 15
v_gene: TRBV5-6
abundance: .
d_gene: TRBD1

CDR3aa: CASSEVSQIYEQYF
CDR3nt: TGTGCCAGCAGTGAGGTTAGTCAAATCTACGAGCAGTACTTC
j_gene: TRBJ2-7
len: 14
v_gene: TRBV2
abundance: .
d_gene: .

CDR3aa: CSVYGQTPEAFF
CDR3nt: TGCAGCGTTTATGGACAGACCCCTGAAGCTTTCTTT
j_gene: TRBJ1-1
len: 12
v_gene: TRBV29-1
abundance: .
d_gene: .

CDR3aa: CASSAAGTDNQPQHF
CDR3nt: TGTGCCAGCTCTGCTGCCGGGACAGACAATCAGCCCCAGCATTTT
j_gene: TRBJ1-5
len: 15
v_gene: TRBV18
abundance: .
d_gene: TRBD1

CDR3aa: CASSPTPNEQFF
CDR3nt: TGTGCCAGCAGCCCGACACCAAATGAGCAGTTCTTC
j_gene: TRBJ2-1
len: 12
v_gene: TRBV16
abundance: once
d_gene: .

CDR3aa: CASSMNLQETQYF
CDR3nt: TGTGCCAGTAGTATGAACTTACAAGAGACCCAGTACTTC
j_gene: TRBJ2-5
len: 13
v_gene: TRBV19
abundance: .
d_gene: .

CDR3aa: CAWSGDRGAEAFF
CDR3nt: TGTGCCTGGAGTGGAGACAGGGGGGCTGAAGCTTTCTTT
j_gene: TRBJ1-1
len: 13
v_gene: TRBV30
abundance: .
d_gene: TRBD1

CDR3aa: CASSLASGTGSYGYTF
CDR3nt: TGTGCCAGCAGCTTAGCTTCCGGGACCGGGAGCTATGGCTACACCTTC
j_gene: TRBJ1-2
len: 16
v_gene: TRBV13
abundance: .
d_gene: .

CDR3aa: CATSRDKTGGPIETQYF
CDR3nt: TGTGCCACCAGCAGAGATAAGACAGGGGGCCCTATAGAGACCCAGTACTTC
j_gene: TRBJ2-5
len: 17
v_gene: TRBV15
abundance: .
d_gene: TRBD1

CDR3aa: CASTRSGIEAFF
CDR3nt: TGTGCCAGCACCCGATCGGGGATTGAAGCTTTCTTT
j_gene: TRBJ1-1
len: 12
v_gene: TRBV11-2
abundance: .
d_gene: .

CDR3aa: CAWSVTGYEQYF
CDR3nt: TGTGCCTGGAGTGTAACGGGCTACGAGCAGTACTTC
j_gene: TRBJ2-7
len: 12
v_gene: TRBV30
abundance: once
d_gene: .

CDR3aa: CASSQGSTYEQYF
CDR3nt: TGTGCCAGCAGTCAGGGCAGTACCTACGAGCAGTACTTC
j_gene: TRBJ2-7
len: 13
v_gene: TRBV6-1
abundance: .
d_gene: .

CDR3aa: CATSRGPGGPPEQYF
CDR3nt: TGTGCCACCAGCAGAGGACCGGGGGGGCCCCCCGAGCAGTACTTC
j_gene: TRBJ2-7
len: 15
v_gene: TRBV15
abundance: .
d_gene: TRBD2

CDR3aa: CASSLRLVSYNEQFF
CDR3nt: TGCGCCAGCAGCCTACGACTAGTCTCCTACAATGAGCAGTTCTTC
j_gene: TRBJ2-1
len: 15
v_gene: TRBV4-1
abundance: .
d_gene: .

CDR3aa: CASSKGQGKAGELFF
CDR3nt: TGTGCCAGCAGCAAGGGACAGGGGAAGGCCGGGGAGCTGTTTTTT
j_gene: TRBJ2-2
len: 15
v_gene: TRBV13
abundance: .
d_gene: TRBD1

CDR3aa: CASSSEWTQGGGYTF
CDR3nt: TGTGCCAGCAGTTCCGAATGGACCCAGGGAGGGGGCTACACCTTC
j_gene: TRBJ1-2
len: 15
v_gene: TRBV14
abundance: .
d_gene: .

CDR3aa: CASSQVLTSYDNEQFF
CDR3nt: TGTGCCAGCAGCCAAGTTTTAACTAGCTATGACAATGAGCAGTTCTTC
j_gene: TRBJ2-1
len: 16
v_gene: TRBV4-2
abundance: .
d_gene: .

CDR3aa: CATFQDSYNEQFF
CDR3nt: TGTGCCACCTTCCAGGACTCCTACAATGAGCAGTTCTTC
j_gene: TRBJ2-1
len: 13
v_gene: TRBV2
abundance: .
d_gene: .

CDR3aa: CASSPPGGEKLFF
CDR3nt: TGTGCCAGCTCACCTCCAGGGGGCGAAAAACTGTTTTTT
j_gene: TRBJ1-4
len: 13
v_gene: TRBV18
abundance: .
d_gene: TRBD1

CDR3aa: CASSGYRGSGDTQYF
CDR3nt: TGTGCCAGCAGTGGGTACAGGGGTTCCGGAGATACGCAGTATTTT
j_gene: TRBJ2-3
len: 15
v_gene: TRBV6-1
abundance: .
d_gene: TRBD1

CDR3aa: CASSLPADLNTEAFF
CDR3nt: TGCGCCAGCAGCCTGCCTGCAGATTTGAACACTGAAGCTTTCTTT
j_gene: TRBJ1-1
len: 15
v_gene: TRBV5-1
abundance: .
d_gene: .

CDR3aa: CASAESGASTDTQYF
CDR3nt: TGTGCCAGCGCCGAAAGCGGGGCTAGCACAGATACGCAGTATTTT
j_gene: TRBJ2-3
len: 15
v_gene: TRBV27
abundance: .
d_gene: TRBD2

CDR3aa: CASSQGRTSAYNEQFF
CDR3nt: TGCGCCAGCAGCCAAGGGCGAACTAGCGCATACAATGAGCAGTTCTTC
j_gene: TRBJ2-1
len: 16
v_gene: TRBV4-1
abundance: .
d_gene: TRBD2

CDR3aa: CASSRSGGEYEQYF
CDR3nt: TGTGCCAGCAGCCGGAGCGGGGGGGAGTACGAGCAGTACTTC
j_gene: TRBJ2-7
len: 14
v_gene: TRBV11-3
abundance: .
d_gene: TRBD2

CDR3aa: CASSLTSGGTSYEQYF
CDR3nt: TGTGCCAGCAGCTTAACCAGCGGGGGTACCTCCTACGAGCAGTACTTC
j_gene: TRBJ2-7
len: 16
v_gene: TRBV7-9
abundance: .
d_gene: TRBD2

CDR3aa: CASSFEDRVDEQFF
CDR3nt: TGTGCCAGCAGCTTTGAGGACAGGGTCGATGAGCAGTTCTTC
j_gene: TRBJ2-1
len: 14
v_gene: TRBV5-6
abundance: .
d_gene: TRBD1

CDR3aa: CASSAGAHQPQHF
CDR3nt: TGTGCCAGCAGTGCAGGGGCACATCAGCCCCAGCATTTT
j_gene: TRBJ1-5
len: 13
v_gene: TRBV6-1
abundance: .
d_gene: .

CDR3aa: CASSIQVNTGELFF
CDR3nt: TGTGCCAGCAGCATACAGGTTAACACCGGGGAGCTGTTTTTT
j_gene: TRBJ2-2
len: 14
v_gene: TRBV6-5
abundance: few
d_gene: .

CDR3aa: CASVGLAGELFF
CDR3nt: TGTGCCAGCGTCGGACTAGCCGGGGAGCTGTTTTTT
j_gene: TRBJ2-2
len: 12
v_gene: TRBV2
abundance: few
d_gene: TRBD2

CDR3aa: CASSEAGDGSEAFF
CDR3nt: TGTGCCAGCAGTGAGGCGGGTGACGGGTCTGAAGCTTTCTTT
j_gene: TRBJ1-1
len: 14
v_gene: TRBV25-1
abundance: .
d_gene: .

CDR3aa: CASSLGGRETQYF
CDR3nt: TGTGCCAGCAGCTTGGGAGGGAGGGAGACCCAGTACTTC
j_gene: TRBJ2-5
len: 13
v_gene: TRBV5-5
abundance: .
d_gene: .

CDR3aa: CAWSADRGNEKLFF
CDR3nt: TGTGCCTGGAGCGCTGACAGGGGTAATGAAAAACTGTTTTTT
j_gene: TRBJ1-4
len: 14
v_gene: TRBV30
abundance: .
d_gene: TRBD1

CDR3aa: CASSRGGSGNTIYF
CDR3nt: TGTGCCAGCAGCCGCGGGGGCTCTGGAAACACCATATATTTT
j_gene: TRBJ1-3
len: 14
v_gene: TRBV6-5
abundance: .
d_gene: .

CDR3aa: CAFRDRGSPSGKLFF
CDR3nt: TGTGCCTTTCGGGACAGGGGATCCCCCTCTGGAAAACTGTTTTTT
j_gene: TRBJ1-4
len: 15
v_gene: TRBV30
abundance: few
d_gene: TRBD1

CDR3aa: CASSPNSGTDTQYF
CDR3nt: TGTGCCAGCAGCCCGAATAGCGGCACAGATACGCAGTATTTT
j_gene: TRBJ2-3
len: 14
v_gene: TRBV7-8
abundance: .
d_gene: .

CDR3aa: CASSDPPSSANNEQFF
CDR3nt: TGTGCCAGCAGCGACCCTCCGTCTAGCGCCAACAATGAGCAGTTCTTC
j_gene: TRBJ2-1
len: 16
v_gene: TRBV7-9
abundance: once
d_gene: .

CDR3aa: CASSVGDRGGYTF
CDR3nt: TGTGCCAGCAGCGTCGGGGACAGGGGTGGCTACACCTTC
j_gene: TRBJ1-2
len: 13
v_gene: TRBV9
abundance: .
d_gene: TRBD1

CDR3aa: CASSRQGKYGYTF
CDR3nt: TGTGCCAGCAGCCGACAGGGGAAGTATGGCTACACCTTC
j_gene: TRBJ1-2
len: 13
v_gene: TRBV6-5
abundance: .
d_gene: TRBD1

CDR3aa: CASSPLTGGGNEKLFF
CDR3nt: TGTGCCAGCAGTCCACTGACTGGGGGGGGGAATGAAAAACTGTTTTTT
j_gene: TRBJ1-4
len: 16
v_gene: TRBV27
abundance: .
d_gene: .